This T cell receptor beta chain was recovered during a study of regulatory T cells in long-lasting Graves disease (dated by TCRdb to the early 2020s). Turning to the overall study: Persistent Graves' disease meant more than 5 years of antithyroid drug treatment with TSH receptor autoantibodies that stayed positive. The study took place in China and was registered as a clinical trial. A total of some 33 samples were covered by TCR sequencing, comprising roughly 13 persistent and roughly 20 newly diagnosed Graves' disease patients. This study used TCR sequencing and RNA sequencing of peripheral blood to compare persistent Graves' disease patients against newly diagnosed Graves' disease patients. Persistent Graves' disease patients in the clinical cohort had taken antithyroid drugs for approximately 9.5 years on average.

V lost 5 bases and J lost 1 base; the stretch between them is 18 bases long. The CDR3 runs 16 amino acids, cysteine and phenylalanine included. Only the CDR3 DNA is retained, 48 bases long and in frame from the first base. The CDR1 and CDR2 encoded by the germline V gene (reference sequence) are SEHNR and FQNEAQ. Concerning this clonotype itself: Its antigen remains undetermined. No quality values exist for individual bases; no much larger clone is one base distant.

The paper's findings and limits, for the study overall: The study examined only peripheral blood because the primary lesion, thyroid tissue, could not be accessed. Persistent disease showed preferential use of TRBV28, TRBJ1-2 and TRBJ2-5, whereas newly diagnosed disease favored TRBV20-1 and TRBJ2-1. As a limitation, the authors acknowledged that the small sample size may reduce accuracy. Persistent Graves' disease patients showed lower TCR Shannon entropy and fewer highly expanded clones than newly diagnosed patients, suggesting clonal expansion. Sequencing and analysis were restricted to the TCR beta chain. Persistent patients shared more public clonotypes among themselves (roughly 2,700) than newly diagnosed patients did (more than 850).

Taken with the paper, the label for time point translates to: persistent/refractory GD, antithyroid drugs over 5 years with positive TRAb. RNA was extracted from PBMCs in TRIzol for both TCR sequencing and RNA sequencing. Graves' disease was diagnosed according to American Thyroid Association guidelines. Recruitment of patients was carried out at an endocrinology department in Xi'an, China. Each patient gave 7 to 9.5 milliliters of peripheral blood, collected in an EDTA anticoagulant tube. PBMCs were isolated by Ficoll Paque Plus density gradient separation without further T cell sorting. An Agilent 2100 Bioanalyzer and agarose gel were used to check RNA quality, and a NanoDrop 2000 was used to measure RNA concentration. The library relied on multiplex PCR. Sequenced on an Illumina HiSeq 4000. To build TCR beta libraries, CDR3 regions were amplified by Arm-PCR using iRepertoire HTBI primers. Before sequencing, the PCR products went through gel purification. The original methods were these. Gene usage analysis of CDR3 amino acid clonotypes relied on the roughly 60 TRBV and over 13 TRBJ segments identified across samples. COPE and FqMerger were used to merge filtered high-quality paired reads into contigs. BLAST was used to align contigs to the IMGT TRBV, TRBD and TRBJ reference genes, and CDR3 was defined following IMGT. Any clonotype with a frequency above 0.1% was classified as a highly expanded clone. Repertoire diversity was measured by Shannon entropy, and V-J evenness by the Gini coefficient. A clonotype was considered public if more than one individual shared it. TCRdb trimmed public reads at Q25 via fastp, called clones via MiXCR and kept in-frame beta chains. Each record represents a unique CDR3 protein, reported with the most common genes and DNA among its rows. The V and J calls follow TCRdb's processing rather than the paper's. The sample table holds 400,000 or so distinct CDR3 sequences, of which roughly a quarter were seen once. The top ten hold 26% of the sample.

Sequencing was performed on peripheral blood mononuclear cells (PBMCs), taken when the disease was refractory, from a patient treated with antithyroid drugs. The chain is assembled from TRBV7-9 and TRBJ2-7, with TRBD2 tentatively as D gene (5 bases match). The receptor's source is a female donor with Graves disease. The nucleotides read TGTGCCAGCAGCCTATTCGTAGCGCTTAGATCCTACGAGCAGTACTTC. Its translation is CASSLFVALRSYEQYF.